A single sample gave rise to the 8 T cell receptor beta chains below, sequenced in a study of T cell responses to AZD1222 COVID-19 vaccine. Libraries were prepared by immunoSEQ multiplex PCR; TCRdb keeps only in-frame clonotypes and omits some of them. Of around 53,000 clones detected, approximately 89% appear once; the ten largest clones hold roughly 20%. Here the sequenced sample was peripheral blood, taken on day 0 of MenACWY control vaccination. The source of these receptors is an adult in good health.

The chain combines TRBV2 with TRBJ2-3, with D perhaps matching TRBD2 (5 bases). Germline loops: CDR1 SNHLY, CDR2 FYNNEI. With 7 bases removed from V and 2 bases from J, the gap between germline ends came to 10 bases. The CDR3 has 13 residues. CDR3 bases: TGTGCCAGCACCAGGACTGTCACAGATACGCAGTATTTT. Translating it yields CASTRTVTDTQYF. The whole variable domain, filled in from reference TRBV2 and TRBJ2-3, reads EPEVTQTPSHQVTQMGQEVILRCVPISNHLYFYWYRQILGQKVEFLVSFYNNEISEKSEIFDDQFSVERPDGSNFTLKIRSTKLEDSAMYFCASTRTVTDTQYFGPGTRLTVL.

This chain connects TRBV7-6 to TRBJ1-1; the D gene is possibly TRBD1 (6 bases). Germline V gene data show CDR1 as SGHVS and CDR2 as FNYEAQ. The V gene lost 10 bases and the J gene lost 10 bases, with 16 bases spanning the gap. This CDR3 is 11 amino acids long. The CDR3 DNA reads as TGTGCCACCCTTGACCAAGGGGGAGCTTTCTTT. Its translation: CATLDQGGAFF.

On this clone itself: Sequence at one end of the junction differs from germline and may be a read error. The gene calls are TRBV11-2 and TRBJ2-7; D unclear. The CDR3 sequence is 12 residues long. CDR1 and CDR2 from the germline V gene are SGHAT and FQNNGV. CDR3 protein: CVSSPSRSEQYF. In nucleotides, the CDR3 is TGTGTCAGCAGCCCCTCCCGATCCGAGCAGTACTTC.

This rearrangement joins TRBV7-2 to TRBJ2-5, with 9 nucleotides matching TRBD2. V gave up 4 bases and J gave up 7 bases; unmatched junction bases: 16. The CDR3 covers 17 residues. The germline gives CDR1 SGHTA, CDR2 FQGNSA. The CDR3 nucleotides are TGTGCCAGCAGCTCCCTGGAGAGCGGGAGGCCCGGCGGGACCCAGTACTTC. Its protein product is CASSSLESGRPGGTQYF.

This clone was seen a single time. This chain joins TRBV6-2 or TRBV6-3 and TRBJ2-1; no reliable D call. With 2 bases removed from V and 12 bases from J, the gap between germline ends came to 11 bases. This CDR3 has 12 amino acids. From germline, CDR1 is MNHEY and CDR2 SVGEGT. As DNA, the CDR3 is TGTGCCAGCAGTTACCCAGCGAGAGGGCAGTTCTTC. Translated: CASSYPARGQFF.

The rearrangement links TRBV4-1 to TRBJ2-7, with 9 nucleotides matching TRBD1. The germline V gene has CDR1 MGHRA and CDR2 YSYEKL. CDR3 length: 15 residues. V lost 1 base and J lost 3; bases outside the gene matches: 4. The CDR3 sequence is CASSQGATGGYEQYF. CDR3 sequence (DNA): TGCGCCAGCAGCCAAGGAGCGACAGGGGGCTACGAGCAGTACTTC.

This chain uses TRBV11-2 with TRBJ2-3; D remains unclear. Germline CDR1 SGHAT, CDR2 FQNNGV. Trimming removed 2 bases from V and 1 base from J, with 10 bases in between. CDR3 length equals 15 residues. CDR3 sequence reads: CASSLSVVRTDTQYF. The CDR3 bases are TGTGCCAGCAGCTTATCGGTAGTTCGCACAGATACGCAGTATTTT. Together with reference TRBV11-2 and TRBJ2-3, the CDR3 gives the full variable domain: EAGVAQSPRYKIIEKRQSVAFWCNPISGHATLYWYQQILGQGPKLLIQFQNNGVVDDSQLPKDRFSAERLKGVDSTLKIQPAKLEDSAVYLCASSLSVVRTDTQYFGPGTRLTVL.

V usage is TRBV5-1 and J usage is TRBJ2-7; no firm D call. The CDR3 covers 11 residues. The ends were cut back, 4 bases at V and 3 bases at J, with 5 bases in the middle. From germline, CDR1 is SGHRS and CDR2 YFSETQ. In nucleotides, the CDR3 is TGCGCCAGCAGCGGAAACTACGAGCAGTACTTC. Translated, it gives CASSGNYEQYF.